What follows are 17 T cell receptor beta chains derived from one specimen sequenced in a study of blood T cell repertoires in COVID-19. The data were produced by immunoSEQ multiplex PCR, yet TCRdb's version contains in-frame clones alone and is incomplete. The data contain approximately 170,000 clones, about 85% of them singletons. The sample was peripheral blood. Source of these receptors: a woman between 70 and 85 years old with COVID-19, enrolled during active disease.

The chain combines TRBV11-2 with TRBJ1-4; D uncertain. V lost 0 bases and J 9 bases, leaving 17 bases between the germline ends. Germline V gene lookup returns CDR1 SGHAT and CDR2 FQNNGV. CDR3 length: 16 amino acids. This CDR3 is CASSLDSYSIGKKLFF. In nucleotides, the CDR3 is TGTGCCAGCAGCTTAGATTCTTATTCGATCGGGAAAAAACTGTTTTTT. Full variable domain (missing parts from reference TRBV11-2 and TRBJ1-4): EAGVAQSPRYKIIEKRQSVAFWCNPISGHATLYWYQQILGQGPKLLIQFQNNGVVDDSQLPKDRFSAERLKGVDSTLKIQPAKLEDSAVYLCASSLDSYSIGKKLFFGSGTQLSVL.

J is TRBJ2-7 and V is TRBV7-2, with D perhaps TRBD1 (6 bases). Germline V CDR1 and CDR2: SGHTA, FQGNSA. V was clipped by 6 bases and J by 3 bases, with 9 bases between them. CDR3 size: 12 residues. CDR3 in amino acids: CASSKDSYEQYF. Here the CDR3 DNA reads TGTGCCAGCAGTAAGGACAGCTACGAGCAGTACTTC.

The chain combines TRBV18 with TRBJ2-3; 8 nucleotides line up with TRBD1. Trimming took 6 bases from V and 4 from J; bases not matched to a gene: 12. CDR1 is KGHSH, CDR2 LQKENI, per germline. The CDR3 length is 16 residues. The CDR3 protein is CASSRQGQTAADTQYF. CDR3 in DNA: TGTGCCAGCTCTCGACAGGGGCAGACGGCCGCAGATACGCAGTATTTT.

This sequence joins TRBV27 and TRBJ1-1; 7 nucleotides agree with TRBD1. After removal of 8 bases from V and 4 bases from J, the junction contained 16 bases not matched to a gene. CDR3 length: 16 amino acids. CDR1 is MNHEY and CDR2 is SMNVEV in the germline V gene (reference sequence). The CDR3 nucleotides are TGTGCCAGCGGATCCTTTAGACAGGGATGGTCCACTGAAGCTTTCTTT. Residues: CASGSFRQGWSTEAFF.

V usage is TRBV19 and J usage is TRBJ2-5; possible D gene TRBD2, 5 bases. This CDR3 is 14 amino acids long. Germline V gene data show CDR1 as LNHDA and CDR2 as SQIVND (reference sequence). V lost 7 bases and J lost 6, with 18 bases in between. The CDR3 loop reads CASTGVPGGQTQYF. The CDR3 DNA reads TGTGCCAGTACTGGAGTCCCCGGAGGTCAGACCCAGTACTTC.

The chain links TRBV14 to TRBJ2-1; a possible D gene is TRBD2 (6 bases). The CDR3 extends over 15 amino acids. Trimming stripped 6 bases from V and 3 bases from J, with 15 bases between. CDR1 SGHDN and CDR2 FVKESK come from the germline V gene. CDR3 nucleotides: TGTGCCAGCAGTATCCTGACTAGTATCTACAATGAGCAGTTCTTC. This encodes CASSILTSIYNEQFF.

J is TRBJ1-2 and V is TRBV24-1, with 7 positions matching TRBD1. The CDR3 consists of 13 residues. Germline lookup yields CDR1 KGHDR and CDR2 SFDVKD. The trim removed 5 bases at V and 8 bases at J, leaving 7 bases unmatched. CDR3 residues: CATSGGTADGYTF. CDR3 sequence (DNA): TGTGCCACCAGTGGTGGGACAGCGGACGGCTACACCTTC.

This chain uses TRBV15 with TRBJ2-2; 11 bases map to TRBD2. The CDR3 is made up of 17 amino acids. V dropped 4 bases and J dropped 4; count of bases not matched to a gene: 8. Germline V CDR1 and CDR2: LNHNV, YYDKDF (reference sequence). The CDR3 DNA reads TGTGCCACCAGCACCCCAATACTAGCGGGAGCCACCGGGGAGCTGTTTTTT. Encoded protein: CATSTPILAGATGELFF.

J is TRBJ1-2 and V is TRBV3-1 (or the pseudogene TRBV3-2); D not resolved. Germline CDR1 is LGHDT and CDR2 is YNNKEL (reference sequence). Trimming removed 4 bases at V and 2 bases at J, with 8 bases between. The CDR3 is 13 amino acids. The CDR3 DNA reads as TGTGCCAGCAGCCCCCGGGAAAACTATGGCTACACCTTC. Translated, it gives CASSPRENYGYTF.

This clone came up once. V is TRBV10-1 and J is TRBJ2-3, with 10 bases fitting TRBD1. Germline CDR1 reads WNHNN; CDR2 reads SYGVQD (reference sequence). CDR3 length: 16 residues. V lost 0 bases to trimming and J lost 11 bases; unmatched junction nucleotides: 11. For the CDR3, the DNA is TGCGCCAGCAGTGAGTCCAGTCCCGGGACAGGGGTCGGGCAGTATTTT. This translates into CASSESSPGTGVGQYF.

The CDR3 region has the DNA TGCGCCAGCAGCTTACCTAGCGGGGCCTACAATGAGCAGTTCTTC. Protein sequence: CASSLPSGAYNEQFF. The J gene is TRBJ2-1, the V gene TRBV5-1; 9 bases match TRBD2. Looked up from germline, CDR1 is SGHRS and CDR2 is YFSETQ. V trimming: 2 bases; J trimming: 2 bases; junction bases outside the gene matches: 2. The CDR3 is 15 amino acids.

This chain connects TRBV28 to TRBJ1-4; weak D call: TRBD1 (5 bases). V dropped 5 bases and J dropped 14 bases, with 24 bases sitting between them. The germline gives CDR1 MDHEN, CDR2 SYDVKM. CDR3 size: 15 residues. DNA of the CDR3: TGTGCCAGCAGTGAACGAACCTATCAGGGAGGTCGGCTGTTTTTT. Protein: CASSERTYQGGRLFF.

This chain uses TRBV24-1 with TRBJ1-5; TRBD1 aligns across 7 bases. The CDR3 runs to 14 residues. V lost 4 bases, J lost 3 bases, and 2 bases stayed unmatched. Per germline, CDR1 KGHDR and CDR2 SFDVKD. The CDR3 loop reads CATSEGQSNQPQHF. Here the CDR3 DNA reads TGTGCCACCAGTGAGGGACAGTCCAATCAGCCCCAGCATTTT.

V usage is TRBV4-1 and J usage is TRBJ2-7; 7 bases are a match to TRBD1. This CDR3 is 16 amino acids long. Per germline, CDR1 MGHRA and CDR2 YSYEKL. Trimming cost V 4 bases and J 3 bases; bases outside gene matches: 12. The CDR3, as DNA: TGCGCCAGCAGCCCCAATCCGGGACAGAGGATCTACGAGCAGTACTTC. Its protein product is CASSPNPGQRIYEQYF.

The chain couples TRBV6-6 to TRBJ2-3; 8 positions agree with TRBD2. CDR3 length: 13 residues. V trimming: 8 bases; J trimming: 6 bases; junction bases outside the gene matches: 7. CDR1 MNHNY and CDR2 SVGAGI come from the germline V gene (reference sequence). The CDR3, as DNA: TGTGCCAGCGCGAGCGGGAGTGGGGATACGCAGTATTTT. Its translation is CASASGSGDTQYF.

This clone was observed once. This chain links TRBV29-1 with TRBJ1-3; 7 nucleotides line up with TRBD1. This CDR3 has 16 amino acids. The junction had 9 bases not matched to a gene; V was cut back by 4 bases and J by 0 bases. The V gene's germline CDR1 is SQVTM and CDR2 ANQGSEA. CDR3 sequence reads: CSVAWDSLNSGNTIYF. The DNA for the CDR3 is TGCAGCGTTGCTTGGGACAGTCTAAACTCTGGAAACACCATATATTTT.

This clone was observed a handful of times. The V gene is TRBV6-5, the J gene TRBJ1-1; D gene unclear. The CDR3 loop spans 13 amino acids. Germline CDR1 is MNHEY and CDR2 is SVGAGI. V was shortened by 6 bases and J by 1 base, with 9 bases between the two germline ends. CDR3 loop: CASSQEGNTEAFF. The CDR3 bases are TGTGCCAGCAGCCAAGAGGGGAACACTGAAGCTTTCTTT.